This TCR beta chain was captured in a study of shared clonotypes between healthy human individuals. This clone was seen more than once but under ten times. Germline CDR1 SEHNR, CDR2 FQNEAQ (reference sequence). The CDR3 spans 12 residues. Trimming removed 5 bases from V and 5 bases from J, with 9 bases in between. Several immunoSEQ plates held equal portions of the genomic DNA taken from each subset. The table came from immunoSEQ multiplex PCR; TCRdb's copy has only in-frame clones and leaves some out. The sample includes approximately 1,000,000 clones, 77% of them seen just once. The V gene is TRBV7-9, the J gene TRBJ2-5, with D tentatively TRBD2 (5 bases). The sequencing sample was made of memory CD4+ T cells from PBMCs. Described subset: CD45RA-negative fraction. The clonotype was recovered from a man younger than 35 in good health. Some clones in this sample may be carry-over from other donors' samples. CDR3 protein: CASSQAGETQYF. The CDR3 DNA sequence: TGTGCCAGCAGCCAGGCGGGCGAGACCCAGTACTTC.